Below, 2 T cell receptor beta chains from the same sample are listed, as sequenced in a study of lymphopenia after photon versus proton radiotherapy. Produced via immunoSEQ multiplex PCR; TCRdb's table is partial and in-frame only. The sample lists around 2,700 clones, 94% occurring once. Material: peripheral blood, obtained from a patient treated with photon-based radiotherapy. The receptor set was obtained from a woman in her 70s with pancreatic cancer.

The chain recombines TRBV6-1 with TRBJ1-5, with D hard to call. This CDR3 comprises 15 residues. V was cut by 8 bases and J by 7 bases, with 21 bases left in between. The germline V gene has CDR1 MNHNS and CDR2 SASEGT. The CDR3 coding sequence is TGTGCCAGCGGGCAACACGGGAGGGTAAGGCAGCCCCAGCATTTT. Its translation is CASGQHGRVRQPQHF.

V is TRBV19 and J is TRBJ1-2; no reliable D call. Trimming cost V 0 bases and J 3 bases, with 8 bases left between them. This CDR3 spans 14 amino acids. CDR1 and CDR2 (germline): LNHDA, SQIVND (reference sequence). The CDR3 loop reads CASSIDNGYYGYTF. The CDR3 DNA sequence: TGTGCCAGTAGTATAGATAATGGTTACTATGGCTACACCTTC.